These T cell receptor beta chains were read from a single sample in a study of T cells after yellow fever vaccination. TCRdb passed the 5' RACE reads through MiXCR, listing each CDR3 protein once. The sample includes over 25,000 distinct CDR3 sequences, around 5.5% of them seen just once. The sample in question was PBMCs, either bulk or a sorted T-cell subset (CD4+, CD8+, memory, or dextramer-sorted; not recorded which), obtained 15 days after the yellow fever booster vaccination. The receptor set was obtained from a man younger than 45 who received the YFV17D yellow fever vaccine. Both conserved end residues are part of each CDR3. Clone sizes are given selectively: once, few, many, or a class where the clone is expanded.

CDR3 protein: CAWSGGRFNANTGELFF
J gene: TRBJ2-2
clone size: many
V gene: TRBV30

CDR3 protein: CASSIWGDFPNF
J gene: TRBJ2-1
clone size: many
V gene: TRBV12-3/TRBV12-4

CDR3 protein: CASSPGQGATYEQYF
J gene: TRBJ2-7
clone size: many
V gene: TRBV7-8

CDR3 protein: CASTKMDRRGGNQPQHF
J gene: TRBJ1-5
clone size: -
V gene: TRBV21-1

CDR3 protein: CASSPGQGKQYF
J gene: TRBJ2-7
clone size: once
V gene: TRBV5-1

CDR3 protein: CSATPSGKGNEQFF
J gene: TRBJ2-1
clone size: many
V gene: TRBV20-1

CDR3 protein: CASSQSTVSNYGYTF
J gene: TRBJ1-2
clone size: many
V gene: TRBV16

CDR3 protein: CASNLMDTGELFF
J gene: TRBJ2-2
clone size: many
V gene: TRBV19

CDR3 protein: CASTLPGLSYEQYF
J gene: TRBJ2-7
clone size: many
V gene: TRBV28

CDR3 protein: CASSFGRGSNQPQHF
J gene: TRBJ1-5
clone size: many
V gene: TRBV12-3/TRBV12-4

CDR3 protein: CASSQAHLNTEAFF
J gene: TRBJ1-1
clone size: -
V gene: TRBV4-2

CDR3 protein: CASSLISGGSGPTGELFF
J gene: TRBJ2-2
clone size: many
V gene: TRBV11-2

CDR3 protein: CASSTPQGARRYTF
J gene: TRBJ1-2
clone size: many
V gene: TRBV6-5

CDR3 protein: CASSRTGMYGNQPQHF
J gene: TRBJ1-5
clone size: few
V gene: TRBV19

CDR3 protein: CASTPQDNSPLHF
J gene: TRBJ1-6
clone size: many
V gene: TRBV7-9

CDR3 protein: CASSTTSANTGELFF
J gene: TRBJ2-2
clone size: many
V gene: TRBV7-2

CDR3 protein: CASSGRLAGYNEQFF
J gene: TRBJ2-1
clone size: many
V gene: TRBV2

CDR3 protein: CASSETDRYEQFF
J gene: TRBJ2-1
clone size: medium-sized
V gene: TRBV10-2

CDR3 protein: CASHSTDTQYF
J gene: TRBJ2-3
clone size: many
V gene: TRBV5-1

CDR3 protein: CASSLFQGTLHF
J gene: TRBJ1-6
clone size: many
V gene: TRBV7-2

CDR3 protein: CASNRAAGVPNEQFF
J gene: TRBJ2-1
clone size: few
V gene: TRBV19

CDR3 protein: CASSTEPTDTQYF
J gene: TRBJ2-3
clone size: many
V gene: TRBV11-3

CDR3 protein: CSARGRLVSSYEQYF
J gene: TRBJ2-7
clone size: many
V gene: TRBV20-1

CDR3 protein: CASSLLSGSVIQYF
J gene: TRBJ2-4
clone size: many
V gene: TRBV28

CDR3 protein: CASSQDRTYYGYTF
J gene: TRBJ1-2
clone size: many
V gene: TRBV4-1

CDR3 protein: CASTPPQSYGYTF
J gene: TRBJ1-2
clone size: few
V gene: TRBV7-9